This T cell receptor (beta chain) was recovered during a study of cytomegalovirus exposure and HLA in healthy donors. For the study at large: Roughly 180 million T cells yielded fewer than 120 million unique TCR beta sequences in earlier analysis. Study-level results: Association of a missense DCLRE1C variant with TCR beta V- and J-gene trimming was reported in a later analysis. Later analysis showed most CMV-associated TCR beta chains appearing HLA-restricted.

Per the germline V gene, CDR1 is DFQATT and CDR2 is SNEGSKA (reference sequence). Trimming removed 2 bases at V and 8 bases at J, with 6 bases between. This CDR3 has 10 residues. On this clone itself: The antigen remains unidentified.

The study ran its PCR with 60 Vbeta and 13 Jbeta primers. The repertoire was sequenced with immunoSEQ multiplex PCR; TCRdb's copy has only in-frame clones and lacks some. The repertoire holds approximately 200,000 clones, with 70% to 80% as singletons. This TCR came from a girl aged 2-15 years in good health and CMV-seronegative. The chain uses TRBV20-1 and TRBJ1-2, with D possibly matching TRBD1 (6 bases). Input material: PBMCs. In DNA, the CDR3 is TGCAGTGCTAGACAGGGGGGCTACACCTTC. This sequence encodes CSARQGGYTF.